This T cell receptor (beta chain) was profiled in a study of Ad26.COV2.S vaccination and SARS-CoV-2 variants. The overall study: Donor allocation was to the COV1001 Ad26.COV2.S trial arm.

Regarding treatment: 19 received Ad26.COV2.S at low or high dose, single or two shots; 5 received placebo; per-sample allocation not given. Samples were taken on day 63 after the first vaccine or placebo injection. The V end lost 0 bases, the J end lost 4 bases, and 12 bases lay between the germline ends. The germline V gene encodes CDR1 MNHEY and CDR2 SMNVEV (reference sequence). CDR3 size: 15 residues. Using immunoSEQ multiplex PCR, the repertoire was profiled, and TCRdb retains in-frame clones only, with some absent. This table has about 410,000 clones, about nine tenths appearing once. The source of this sequence is a person aged 18 to 65 who received the Ad26.COV2.S COVID-19 vaccine or a placebo. The V gene is TRBV27, the J gene TRBJ1-2, with D hard to call. This specimen was peripheral blood, taken in a trial of Ad26.COV2.S vaccine versus placebo. CDR3 sequence: CASSLSVVRGYGYTF. As DNA, the CDR3 is TGTGCCAGCAGTTTATCGGTCGTACGCGGCTATGGCTACACCTTC.